Each of the 31 T cell receptor beta chains below was sequenced from the same sample in a study of T cells in localized non-small cell lung cancer. Repertoires were generated with immunoSEQ multiplex PCR, while TCRdb's copy carries only in-frame clones and drops some. The sample carries over 15,000 clones, roughly 91% recorded once. This specimen was peripheral blood, taken before any cancer treatment. Source of these receptors: a male donor older than 55 with stage II squamous cell lung carcinoma.

This chain links TRBV30 with TRBJ2-7, with 8 bases matching TRBD2. The length of the CDR3 is 14 residues. V shed 2 bases, J shed 4 bases, and the junction held 7 bases outside the gene matches. Germline V gives CDR1 GTSNPN, CDR2 SVGIG (reference sequence). The CDR3 spells CAWSRAGGIYEQYF. The CDR3 nucleotides are TGTGCCTGGAGTCGGGCGGGAGGTATATACGAGCAGTACTTC.

This clone was seen a single time. The rearrangement uses TRBV19 and TRBJ2-1; the D gene is possibly TRBD2 (5 bases). CDR1 and CDR2 from the germline V gene are LNHDA and SQIVND (reference sequence). The CDR3 is 15 amino acids. V lost 1 base and J 2 bases, leaving 9 bases between the germline ends. CDR3 DNA: TGTGCCAGTAGTATAGGGACTGGTCCCTACAATGAGCAGTTCTTC. It is translated as CASSIGTGPYNEQFF.

This clone is medium-sized. This chain links TRBV9 with TRBJ2-7; perhaps D is TRBD1 or TRBD2 (5 bases each). Deletions cut 0 bases from V and 3 bases from J, with 10 bases between. Germline CDR1 is SGDLS and CDR2 is YYNGEE. CDR3 length equals 14 residues. CDR3 in DNA: TGTGCCAGCAGCGTAGGAGGGGTGGTCTACGAGCAGTACTTC. Protein: CASSVGGVVYEQYF.

This chain links TRBV28 with TRBJ2-5; 8 nucleotides line up with TRBD1. The CDR3 is 14 residues long. J was trimmed by 7 bases and V by 5 bases; bases with no gene match: 9. Per germline, CDR1 MDHEN and CDR2 SYDVKM. For the CDR3, the DNA is TGTGCCAGCAGTCCAGGGGGCGCGGGGTCGACCCAGTACTTC. Its translation: CASSPGGAGSTQYF.

Written as DNA, the CDR3 is TGCGCCAGCAGCGTAAGGGCCGTATCCTACAATGAGCAGTTCTTC. It specifies CASSVRAVSYNEQFF. The V gene is TRBV5-1, the J gene TRBJ2-1; unclear D gene. The CDR3 runs to 15 residues. Germline lookup yields CDR1 SGHRS and CDR2 YFSETQ. The V end was cut by 4 bases, the J end by 1 base, with 12 bases between. Full variable domain (remainder filled in from reference TRBV5-1 and TRBJ2-1): KAGVTQTPRYLIKTRGQQVTLSCSPISGHRSVSWYQQTPGQGLQFLFEYFSETQRNKGNFPGRFSGRQFSNSRSEMNVSTLELGDSALYLCASSVRAVSYNEQFFGPGTRLTVL.

This clone occurred once. The genes are TRBV14 and TRBJ2-2, with unresolved D. The CDR3 length is 14 residues. The ends were cut back, 3 bases at V and 1 base at J, with 6 bases in the middle. Germline V CDR1 and CDR2: SGHDN, FVKESK. CDR3 sequence reads: CASSQALNTGELFF. In DNA form, the CDR3 reads TGTGCCAGCAGCCAGGCCCTGAACACCGGGGAGCTGTTTTTT.

The gene calls are TRBV6-5 and TRBJ2-7, with a tentative D call TRBD1 (5 bases). This CDR3 is 16 amino acids long. The V end was cut by 0 bases, the J end by 1 base, with 13 bases between. Germline values: CDR1 MNHEY, CDR2 SVGAGI. CDR3 amino acids: CASSYSGPPGSYEQYF. In DNA form, the CDR3 reads TGTGCCAGCAGTTACTCTGGGCCCCCAGGGTCCTACGAGCAGTACTTC.

The rearrangement joins TRBV29-1 to TRBJ1-2, with D possibly matching TRBD1 (5 bases). The CDR3 has 11 amino acids. From germline, CDR1 is SQVTM and CDR2 ANQGSEA. Trimming cost V 6 bases and J 5 bases, with 10 bases left between them. CDR3 loop: CSVDDSYGYTF. Written as DNA, the CDR3 is TGCAGCGTGGATGACAGTTATGGCTACACCTTC.

The chain uses TRBV5-1 and TRBJ1-4, with D maybe TRBD1 (6 bases). The CDR3 is made up of 16 amino acids. Germline V lookup: CDR1 SGHRS, CDR2 YFSETQ. The ends were cut back, 2 bases at V and 3 bases at J, with 14 bases in the middle. For the CDR3, the DNA is TGCGCCAGCAGCTTAACAGGGAAAGGGGCTAATGAAAAACTGTTTTTT. The encoded protein is CASSLTGKGANEKLFF.

This clone was detected a few times. V gene TRBV29-1 combines with J gene TRBJ1-1; D ambiguous. Germline V gene sequence: CDR1 SQVTM, CDR2 ANQGSEA. CDR3 length: 11 residues. Trimming removed 7 bases from V and 6 bases from J, with 12 bases in between. The CDR3 region has the DNA TGCAGCGGAAGGAACGACGCTGAAGCTTTCTTT. Encoded protein: CSGRNDAEAFF.

The chain has TRBV5-1 and TRBJ2-3; 7 nucleotides agree with TRBD2. The V and J ends lost 2 bases and 2 bases, in that order; junction bases with no gene match: 2. This CDR3 spans 14 amino acids. Germline lookup yields CDR1 SGHRS and CDR2 YFSETQ. The CDR3, as DNA: TGCGCCAGCAGCTTTCTAGCGGTCACAGATACGCAGTATTTT. Translated: CASSFLAVTDTQYF.

The J gene is TRBJ2-5, the V gene TRBV18; D call uncertain. The germline V and J ends were trimmed by 0 bases and 5 bases, with 10 bases remaining between them. Looked up from germline, CDR1 is KGHSH and CDR2 is LQKENI. The CDR3 runs to 14 residues. CDR3 in amino acids: CASSPPASSETQYF. The CDR3 nucleotides read TGTGCCAGCTCACCACCGGCCAGCTCGGAGACCCAGTACTTC.

The rearrangement uses TRBV12-2 and TRBJ2-3; the table names TRBD2, a call not compared with the DNA. TRBV12-2 is a pseudogene. This CDR3 has 14 amino acids. CDR3 region: CASRRTSGRDTQYF. The CDR3 DNA follows: TGTGCAAGTCGCAGGACTAGCGGGAGAGATACGCAGTATTTT.

V and J are TRBV25-1 and TRBJ1-2; 8 bases match TRBD1. Germline values: CDR1 MGHDK, CDR2 SYGVNS. The CDR3 has 15 amino acids. V shed 3 bases and J 5 bases; nucleotides not matched to a gene: 8. This CDR3 reads CASSDYRGGGYGYTF. CDR3 DNA: TGTGCCAGCAGTGACTACAGGGGGGGAGGGTATGGCTACACCTTC.

The J gene is TRBJ2-5, the V gene TRBV6-1; no reliable D call. Germline V CDR1 and CDR2: MNHNS, SASEGT. The CDR3 covers 14 residues. The V gene lost 4 bases and the J gene lost 1 base, with 10 bases spanning the gap. For the CDR3, the DNA is TGTGCCAGCAGTGCAGGTGGAAGCCAAGAGACCCAGTACTTC. Amino acids: CASSAGGSQETQYF.

The J gene is TRBJ2-1, the V gene TRBV4-2; TRBD2 matches 7 bases. V lost 0 bases, J lost 0 bases, and 5 bases stayed unmatched. The CDR3 has 17 amino acids. Germline assignment: CDR1 LGHNA and CDR2 YNFKEQ. The CDR3 coding sequence is TGTGCCAGCAGCCAAGATCTGGCGGGAGTCTCCTACAATGAGCAGTTCTTC. Translation: CASSQDLAGVSYNEQFF.

This clone was counted once. J is TRBJ1-4 and V is TRBV25-1; no clear D. This CDR3 comprises 13 residues. V lost 7 bases, J lost 3 bases, and 9 bases lay in between. Germline loops: CDR1 MGHDK, CDR2 SYGVNS. CDR3 DNA: TGTGCCAGCAATCGGGGATCTAATGAAAAACTGTTTTTT. Translation: CASNRGSNEKLFF.

J is TRBJ1-2 and V is TRBV11-1; no firm D call. Germline V lookup: CDR1 SGHAT, CDR2 FQDESV (reference sequence). The germline V and J ends were trimmed by 5 bases and 8 bases, with 12 bases remaining between them. The CDR3 totals 12 residues. The CDR3 protein is CASSPDGRGYTF. Written as DNA, the CDR3 is TGTGCCAGCAGCCCCGACGGACGGGGCTACACCTTC.

V gene TRBV5-4 combines with J gene TRBJ1-2; tentative D call: TRBD1 (6 bases). The V and J ends lost 0 bases and 4 bases respectively, with 13 bases between them. The CDR3 covers 15 residues. Germline loops: CDR1 SGHNT, CDR2 YYREEE (reference sequence). The CDR3 loop is CASSLGHRDTYGYTF. CDR3 sequence (DNA): TGTGCCAGCAGCTTGGGGCACAGGGACACCTATGGCTACACCTTC. The full variable domain, with the rest looked up from reference TRBV5-4 and TRBJ1-2, is ETGVTQSPTHLIKTRGQQVTLRCSSQSGHNTVSWYQQALGQGPQFIFQYYREEENGRGNFPPRFSGLQFPNYSSELNVNALELDDSALYLCASSLGHRDTYGYTFGSGTRLTVV.

V gene TRBV6-5 combines with J gene TRBJ1-1; TRBD1 is a possible D gene (5 bases). Deletions cut 2 bases from V and 7 bases from J, with 14 bases between. The germline gives CDR1 MNHEY, CDR2 SVGAGI. CDR3 length: 14 amino acids. The CDR3 protein is CASSYAIQGFEAFF. Here the CDR3 DNA reads TGTGCCAGCAGTTACGCAATTCAGGGCTTTGAAGCTTTCTTT.

The chain joins TRBV29-1 to TRBJ2-7; 7 nucleotides match TRBD1. The germline V gene has CDR1 SQVTM and CDR2 ANQGSEA. This CDR3 comprises 15 residues. V was pared by 4 bases and J by 0 bases, with 9 bases of the junction left unmatched. This chain's CDR3 is CSVGFLDRSSYEQYF. DNA for the CDR3: TGCAGCGTTGGATTTTTGGACAGGAGCTCCTACGAGCAGTACTTC.

The rearrangement links TRBV28 to TRBJ1-4, with TRBD1 matching over 8 bases. V shed 7 bases and J 8 bases; nucleotides not matched to a gene: 12. Germline assignment: CDR1 MDHEN and CDR2 SYDVKM. This CDR3 contains 15 residues. The chain's CDR3 is CASKPGGKVGEKLFF. CDR3 nucleotide sequence: TGTGCCAGCAAACCAGGGGGCAAAGTGGGGGAAAAACTGTTTTTT.

The gene calls are TRBV6-5 and TRBJ2-7; 7 bases align to TRBD1. CDR3 length: 11 residues. J was trimmed by 9 bases and V by 5 bases; bases with no gene match: 4. Germline V lookup: CDR1 MNHEY, CDR2 SVGAGI. The CDR3 nucleotides are TGTGCCAGCAGTCGGACAGGACGGCAGTACTTC. Translating gives CASSRTGRQYF.

The chain employs TRBV28 and TRBJ1-1; D is perhaps TRBD1 (6 bases). Per the germline V gene, CDR1 is MDHEN and CDR2 is SYDVKM. The CDR3 is 15 residues long. V dropped 5 bases and J dropped 4 bases, with 17 bases sitting between them. This chain's CDR3 is CASSQEGESGTEAFF. The CDR3 DNA reads as TGTGCCAGCAGTCAAGAGGGGGAAAGCGGCACTGAAGCTTTCTTT.

J is TRBJ2-5 and V is TRBV27; TRBD2 agrees at 14 bases. CDR1 MNHEY and CDR2 SMNVEV come from the germline V gene (reference sequence). There are 18 residues in the CDR3. The trim removed 5 bases at V and 5 bases at J, leaving 13 bases unmatched. The CDR3 DNA sequence: TGTGCCAGCAGTCCCGGGACTAGCGGGAGCTCCCCTGGGGAGACCCAGTACTTC. Translated: CASSPGTSGSSPGETQYF.

V is TRBV11-2 and J is TRBJ1-5; D unclear. The V gene lost 5 bases and the J gene lost 5 bases, with 16 bases spanning the gap. The CDR3 consists of 15 residues. The germline V gene has CDR1 SGHAT and CDR2 FQNNGV. Written as DNA, the CDR3 is TGTGCCAGCAGCCCTCACTCAGGAAGCGATCAGCCCCAGCATTTT. Translating it yields CASSPHSGSDQPQHF.

The V gene is TRBV6-1, the J gene TRBJ2-7, with TRBD1 matching over 7 bases. J lost 3 bases, V lost 8 bases, and 1 base had no gene match. The CDR3 sequence is 11 residues long. Germline V gene data show CDR1 as MNHNS and CDR2 as SASEGT. In nucleotides, the CDR3 is TGTGCCAGCGGGACAGACTACGAGCAGTACTTC. Translating it yields CASGTDYEQYF.

The chain employs TRBV5-1 and TRBJ1-1; no firm D call. The germline V gene has CDR1 SGHRS and CDR2 YFSETQ. V was clipped by 4 bases and J by 4 bases, with 5 bases between them. The CDR3 has 11 amino acids. The CDR3 DNA follows: TGCGCCAGCAGCCTGGGCACTGAAGCTTTCTTT. This gives the protein CASSLGTEAFF. Based on the CDR3 plus reference TRBV5-1 and TRBJ1-1, the full variable domain is KAGVTQTPRYLIKTRGQQVTLSCSPISGHRSVSWYQQTPGQGLQFLFEYFSETQRNKGNFPGRFSGRQFSNSRSEMNVSTLELGDSALYLCASSLGTEAFFGQGTRLTVV.

This clone is a singleton in its sample. The chain couples TRBV28 to TRBJ2-7, with 11 nucleotides matching TRBD2. Losses at the gene ends were 4 bases for V and 2 bases for J; bases not matched to a gene: 7. The germline V gene has CDR1 MDHEN and CDR2 SYDVKM. The CDR3 loop spans 16 amino acids. CDR3 sequence reads: CASSSQTSGMTYEQYF. The CDR3 bases are TGTGCCAGCAGTTCCCAGACTAGCGGGATGACCTACGAGCAGTACTTC.

The chain links TRBV2 to TRBJ1-1; tentatively, D is TRBD1 (5 bases). The ends were cut back, 6 bases at V and 3 bases at J, with 17 bases in the middle. Germline V lookup: CDR1 SNHLY, CDR2 FYNNEI. The CDR3 is 15 residues long. The CDR3 DNA reads as TGTGCCAGCAGCGCTCAGGGTGTTGTGGACACTGAAGCTTTCTTT. It encodes CASSAQGVVDTEAFF.

V and J are TRBV18 and TRBJ2-1, with a weak D call TRBD2 (5 bases). V was cut by 3 bases and J by 0 bases, with 12 bases left in between. This CDR3 is built from 16 residues. Germline CDR1 reads KGHSH; CDR2 reads LQKENI. CDR3 loop: CASSPGAPSSYNEQFF. CDR3 DNA sequence: TGTGCCAGCTCACCGGGAGCGCCCAGCTCCTACAATGAGCAGTTCTTC.